The 3 T cell receptor beta chains below come from one sample, sequenced in a study of T cells in localized non-small cell lung cancer. Data came from immunoSEQ multiplex PCR; TCRdb stores just in-frame clones and leaves some out. The data hold 40,000 or so clones, with 81% observed a single time. This sample comprised peripheral blood mononuclear cells, obtained before any cancer treatment. The receptors were gathered from a male donor aged 60 or over with stage II lung adenocarcinoma.

The genes are TRBV28 and TRBJ2-1, with D unclear. Germline V lookup: CDR1 MDHEN, CDR2 SYDVKM. The length of the CDR3 is 11 residues. V was trimmed by 7 bases and J by 8 bases, leaving 9 bases between them. This CDR3 is CASTTNYEQFF. The CDR3 nucleotides are TGTGCCAGCACCACTAACTATGAGCAGTTCTTC.

The rearrangement joins TRBV14 to TRBJ1-1; TRBD1 might be the D (6 bases). V gave up 0 bases and J gave up 11 bases, with 13 bases separating them. Germline V gene data show CDR1 as SGHDN and CDR2 as FVKESK. The CDR3 consists of 13 residues. CDR3 region: CASSQDRGTVAFF. CDR3 DNA sequence: TGTGCCAGCAGCCAAGATAGGGGGACGGTTGCTTTCTTT.

As regards this clone: Other DNA sequences in this specimen translate into the identical CDR3. The rearrangement uses TRBV9 and TRBJ2-2; D is uncertain. This CDR3 is 13 amino acids long. The V end lost 3 bases, the J end lost 6 bases, and 9 bases lay between the germline ends. Looked up from germline, CDR1 is SGDLS and CDR2 is YYNGEE. The DNA for the CDR3 is TGTGCCAGCAGCGGCCGTGGTCCCGGGGAGCTGTTTTTT. Its translation: CASSGRGPGELFF.